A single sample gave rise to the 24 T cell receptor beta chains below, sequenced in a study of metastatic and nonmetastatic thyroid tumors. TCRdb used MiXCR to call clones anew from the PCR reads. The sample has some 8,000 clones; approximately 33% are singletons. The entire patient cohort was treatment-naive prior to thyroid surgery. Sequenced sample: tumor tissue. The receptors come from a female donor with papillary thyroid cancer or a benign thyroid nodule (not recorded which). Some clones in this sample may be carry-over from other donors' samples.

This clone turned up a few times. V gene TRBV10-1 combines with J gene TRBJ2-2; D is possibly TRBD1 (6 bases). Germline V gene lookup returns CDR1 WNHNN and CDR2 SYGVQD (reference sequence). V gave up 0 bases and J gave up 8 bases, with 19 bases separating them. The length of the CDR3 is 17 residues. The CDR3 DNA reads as TGCGCCAGCAGTGAGTCGGGCAGGGGACGAGGTTCGGGGGAGCTGTTTTTT. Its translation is CASSESGRGRGSGELFF.

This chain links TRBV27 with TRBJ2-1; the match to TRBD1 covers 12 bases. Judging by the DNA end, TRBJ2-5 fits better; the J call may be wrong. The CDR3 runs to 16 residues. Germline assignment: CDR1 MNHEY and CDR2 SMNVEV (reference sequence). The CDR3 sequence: CASSSSGTGGGETQYF. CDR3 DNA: TGTGCCAGCAGTTCCTCGGGGACAGGGGGCGGGGAGACCCAGTACTTC.

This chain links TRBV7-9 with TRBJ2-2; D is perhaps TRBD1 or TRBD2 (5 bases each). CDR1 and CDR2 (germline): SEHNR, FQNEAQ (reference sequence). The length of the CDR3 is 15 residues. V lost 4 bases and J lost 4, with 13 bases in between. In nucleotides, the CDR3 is TGTGCCAGCAGCTCCCTGGGACCGATCACCGGGGAGCTGTTTTTT. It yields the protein CASSSLGPITGELFF. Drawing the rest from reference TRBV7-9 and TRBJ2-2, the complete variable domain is DTGVSQNPRHKITKRGQNVTFRCDPISEHNRLYWYRQTLGQGPEFLTYFQNEAQLEKSRLLSDRFSAERPKGSFSTLEIQRTEQGDSAMYLCASSSLGPITGELFFGEGSRLTVL.

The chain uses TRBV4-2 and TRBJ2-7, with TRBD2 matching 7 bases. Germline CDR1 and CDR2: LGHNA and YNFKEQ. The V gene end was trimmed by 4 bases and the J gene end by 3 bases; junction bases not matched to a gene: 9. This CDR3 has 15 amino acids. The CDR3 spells CASSPGSGENYEQYF. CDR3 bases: TGTGCCAGCAGCCCAGGGAGCGGGGAAAACTACGAGCAGTACTTC.

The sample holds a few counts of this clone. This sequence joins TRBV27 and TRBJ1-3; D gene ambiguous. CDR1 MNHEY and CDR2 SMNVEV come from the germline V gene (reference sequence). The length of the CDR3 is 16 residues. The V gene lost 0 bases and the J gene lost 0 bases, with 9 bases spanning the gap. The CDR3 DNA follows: TGTGCCAGCAGTTTATCGCGGCCAGTCTCTGGAAACACCATATATTTT. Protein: CASSLSRPVSGNTIYF.

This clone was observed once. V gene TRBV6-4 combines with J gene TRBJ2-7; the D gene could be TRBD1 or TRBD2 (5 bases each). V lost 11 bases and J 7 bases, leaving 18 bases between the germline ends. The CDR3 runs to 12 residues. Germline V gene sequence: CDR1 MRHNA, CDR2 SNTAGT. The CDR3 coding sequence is TGTGCCGGGCCGGGACCCCCGCCGGAGCAGTACTTC. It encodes CAGPGPPPEQYF.

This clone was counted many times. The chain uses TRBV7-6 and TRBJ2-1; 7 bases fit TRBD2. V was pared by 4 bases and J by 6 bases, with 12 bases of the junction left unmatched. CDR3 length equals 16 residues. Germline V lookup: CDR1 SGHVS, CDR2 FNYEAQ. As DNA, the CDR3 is TGTGCCAGCAGCTCTCGGGCCTTGGGGGGGGGCAATGAGCAGTTCTTC. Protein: CASSSRALGGGNEQFF.

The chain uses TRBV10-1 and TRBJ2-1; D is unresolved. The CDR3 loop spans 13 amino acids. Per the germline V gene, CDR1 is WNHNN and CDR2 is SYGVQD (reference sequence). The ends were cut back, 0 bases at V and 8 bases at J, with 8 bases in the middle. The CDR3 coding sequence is TGCGCCAGCAGTGAGTCGTATTCCGATGAGCAGTTCTTC. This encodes CASSESYSDEQFF.

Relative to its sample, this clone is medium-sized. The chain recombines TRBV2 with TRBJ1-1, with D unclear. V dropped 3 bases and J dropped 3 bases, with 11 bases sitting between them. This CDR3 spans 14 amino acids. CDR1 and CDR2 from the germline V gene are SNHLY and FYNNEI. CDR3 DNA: TGTGCCAGCAGTGATGGCCAGAGGGACACTGAAGCTTTCTTT. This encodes CASSDGQRDTEAFF. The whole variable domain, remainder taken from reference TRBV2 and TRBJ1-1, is EPEVTQTPSHQVTQMGQEVILRCVPISNHLYFYWYRQILGQKVEFLVSFYNNEISEKSEIFDDQFSVERPDGSNFTLKIRSTKLEDSAMYFCASSDGQRDTEAFFGQGTRLTVV.

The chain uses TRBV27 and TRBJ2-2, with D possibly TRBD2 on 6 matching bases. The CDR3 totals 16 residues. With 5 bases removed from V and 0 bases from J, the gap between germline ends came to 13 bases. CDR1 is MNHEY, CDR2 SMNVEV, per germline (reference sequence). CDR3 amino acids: CASSDGAGSNTGELFF. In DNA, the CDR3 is TGTGCCAGCAGTGATGGGGCGGGGTCGAACACCGGGGAGCTGTTTTTT.

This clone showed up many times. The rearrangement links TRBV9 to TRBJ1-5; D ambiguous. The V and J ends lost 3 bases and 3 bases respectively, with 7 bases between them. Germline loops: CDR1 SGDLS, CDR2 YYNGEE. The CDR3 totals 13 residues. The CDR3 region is CASSGGFNQPQHF. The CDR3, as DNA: TGTGCCAGCAGCGGAGGGTTCAATCAGCCCCAGCATTTT.

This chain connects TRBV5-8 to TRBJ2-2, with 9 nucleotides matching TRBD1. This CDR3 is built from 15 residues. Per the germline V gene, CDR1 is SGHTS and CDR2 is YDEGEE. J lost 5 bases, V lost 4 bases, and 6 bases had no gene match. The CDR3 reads CASSPGQGFTGELFF. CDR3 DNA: TGTGCCAGCAGCCCGGGACAGGGTTTTACCGGGGAGCTGTTTTTT.

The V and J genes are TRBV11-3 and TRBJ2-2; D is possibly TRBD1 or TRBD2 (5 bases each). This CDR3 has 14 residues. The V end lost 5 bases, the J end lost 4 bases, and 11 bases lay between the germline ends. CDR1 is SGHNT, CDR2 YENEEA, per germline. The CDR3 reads CASSRDGPTGELFF. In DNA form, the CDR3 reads TGTGCCAGCAGCCGGGACGGCCCCACCGGGGAGCTGTTTTTT.

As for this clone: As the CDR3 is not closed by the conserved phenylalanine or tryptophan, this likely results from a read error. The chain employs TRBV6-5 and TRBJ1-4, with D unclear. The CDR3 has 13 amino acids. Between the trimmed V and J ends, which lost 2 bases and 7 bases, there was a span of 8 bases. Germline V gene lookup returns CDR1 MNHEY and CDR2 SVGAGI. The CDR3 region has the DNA TGTGCCAGCAGTTACCTGGGTAGTGAAAAACTGTTTTTG. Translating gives CASSYLGSEKLFL.

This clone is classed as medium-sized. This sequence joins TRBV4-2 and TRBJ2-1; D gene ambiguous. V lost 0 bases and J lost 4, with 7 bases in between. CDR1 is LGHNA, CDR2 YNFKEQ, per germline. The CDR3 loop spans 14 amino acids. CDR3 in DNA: TGTGCCAGCAGCCAAGACGGAAGTTACAATGAGCAGTTCTTC. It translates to CASSQDGSYNEQFF.

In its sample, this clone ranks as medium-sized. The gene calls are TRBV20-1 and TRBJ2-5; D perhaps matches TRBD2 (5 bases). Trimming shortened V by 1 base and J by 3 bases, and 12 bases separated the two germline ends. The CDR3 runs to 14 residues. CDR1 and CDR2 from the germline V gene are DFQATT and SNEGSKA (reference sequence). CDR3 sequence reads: CSARAEGLEETQYF. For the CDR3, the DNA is TGCAGTGCTAGAGCCGAGGGTTTGGAAGAGACCCAGTACTTC.

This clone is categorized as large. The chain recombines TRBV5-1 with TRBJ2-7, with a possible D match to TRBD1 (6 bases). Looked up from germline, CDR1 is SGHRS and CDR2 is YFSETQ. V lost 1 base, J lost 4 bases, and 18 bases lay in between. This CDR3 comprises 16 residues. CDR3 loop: CASSLINRDRPYEQYF. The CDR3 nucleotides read TGCGCCAGCAGCTTGATCAACAGGGATCGGCCTTACGAGCAGTACTTC.

The CDR3 loop reads CASSLLNYNSPLHF. The DNA for the CDR3 is TGTGCCAGCAGCCTCCTTAACTATAATTCACCCCTCCACTTT. This chain connects TRBV7-9 to TRBJ1-6; D not certain. CDR1 is SEHNR and CDR2 is FQNEAQ in the germline V gene (reference sequence). The CDR3 extends over 14 amino acids. V was cut by 5 bases and J by 3 bases, with 8 bases left in between.

CDR3 sequence reads: CASSSGPTSEQYF. The CDR3 coding sequence is TGTGCCAGCAGTTCCGGACCGACCTCCGAGCAGTACTTC. V gene TRBV27 combines with J gene TRBJ2-7, with D unclear. Per the germline V gene, CDR1 is MNHEY and CDR2 is SMNVEV (reference sequence). CDR3 size: 13 residues. Trimming pared 4 bases from V and 6 bases from J, leaving 13 bases between.

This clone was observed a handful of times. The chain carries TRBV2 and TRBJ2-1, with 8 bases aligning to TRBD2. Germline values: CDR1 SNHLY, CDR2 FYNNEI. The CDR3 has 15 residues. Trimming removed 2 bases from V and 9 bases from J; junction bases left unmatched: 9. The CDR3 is CASSESGTRGVEQFF. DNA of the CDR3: TGTGCCAGCAGTGAATCCGGGACTAGGGGGGTTGAGCAGTTCTTC.

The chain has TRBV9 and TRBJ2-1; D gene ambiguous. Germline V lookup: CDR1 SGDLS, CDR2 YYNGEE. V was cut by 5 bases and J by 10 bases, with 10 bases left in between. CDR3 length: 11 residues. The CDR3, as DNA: TGTGCCAGCAGGGGCTTGGGGGAGCAGTTCTTC. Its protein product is CASRGLGEQFF.

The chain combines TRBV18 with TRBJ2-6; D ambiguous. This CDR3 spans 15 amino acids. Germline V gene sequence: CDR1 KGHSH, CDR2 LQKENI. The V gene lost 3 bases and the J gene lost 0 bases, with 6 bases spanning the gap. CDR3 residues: CASSPSISGANVLTF. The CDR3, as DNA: TGTGCCAGCTCACCGTCTATCTCTGGGGCCAACGTCCTGACTTTC.

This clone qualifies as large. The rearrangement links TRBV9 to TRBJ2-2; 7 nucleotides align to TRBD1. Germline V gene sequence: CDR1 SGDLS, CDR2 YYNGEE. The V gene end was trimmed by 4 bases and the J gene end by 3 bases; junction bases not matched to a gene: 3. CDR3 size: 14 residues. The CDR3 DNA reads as TGTGCCAGCAGCTTAGGACAGGACACCGGGGAGCTGTTTTTT. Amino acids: CASSLGQDTGELFF.

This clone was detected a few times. This CDR3 is CSANPLAGGTDTQYF. DNA for the CDR3: TGCAGTGCAAATCCCCTAGCGGGAGGTACAGATACGCAGTATTTT. This rearrangement joins TRBV20-1 to TRBJ2-3; 11 nucleotides match TRBD2. Trimming removed 6 bases from V and 3 bases from J; junction bases left unmatched: 8. Looked up from germline, CDR1 is DFQATT and CDR2 is SNEGSKA (reference sequence). CDR3 size: 15 residues.